This T cell receptor (beta chain) was recorded in a study of molecular identifiers for immune sequencing clone quantification. Study-wide results and limits: Barcode sharing among identical TCR molecules could make large clones appear smaller. Among effectors, clones above 20 RNA copies held over 99% of molecules; among naive cells, under 1%.

Bulk TCR libraries used previously described methods and listed TCR primers. TCRdb used MiXCR to reprocess the PCR reads, holding one entry per CDR3 protein. The sample has 97,000 or so distinct CDR3 sequences, under 40% seen once; the top ten hold less than 10%. On this clonotype: Its antigen is not identified.

The authors sorted naive CD8 T cells as CD8+CD4-CCR7+CD45RA+. The CDR3 runs to 12 residues. Per germline, CDR1 SGHVS and CDR2 FQNEAQ. V lost 5 bases, J lost 11 bases, and 13 bases lay in between. This receptor was identified in a human donor in good health. Some libraries in this study had Jurkat cell RNA spiked in. This rearrangement joins TRBV7-8 to TRBJ2-1; D unresolved. Input material: naive CD8+ T cells from blood, with Jurkat cell RNA spiked in. Specified subset: FACS-sorted CD8+CD4-CCR7+CD45RA+ naive T cells. The CDR3: CASSPDGSQQFF. The CDR3 DNA follows: TGTGCCAGCAGCCCAGACGGCAGCCAGCAGTTCTTC.